This TCR beta chain was obtained from a study of cytomegalovirus exposure and HLA in healthy donors. Whole-study context: Drawn from HLA-typed donors, 80 million to 95 million unique TCRs were held in an early data release.

The PCR contained 60 Vbeta and 13 Jbeta primers. Sequenced by immunoSEQ multiplex PCR; TCRdb stores in-frame clones only, minus some. The sample includes fewer than 120,000 clones, approximately 79% seen only once; the top ten take roughly 5.6%. The CDR3 contains 13 residues. Trimming took 1 base from V and 4 from J, leaving 7 bases between them. Germline V gene sequence: CDR1 SGHAT, CDR2 FQNNGV. Regarding the study as a whole: It was only CMV serostatus that was available as immune exposure information.

Regarding this clone: The antigen remains undetermined.

This clonotype originated in a young man in good health and CMV-seropositive. The chain is built from TRBV11-2 and TRBJ2-5; D possibly corresponds to TRBD1 (5 bases). Sample: PBMCs. The CDR3 spells CASSLARAETQYF. The CDR3 region has the DNA TGTGCCAGCAGCTTAGCCAGGGCAGAGACCCAGTACTTC.